This TCR beta chain was observed in a study of cytotoxic CD8 clonotypes in ibrutinib-treated CLL. This CDR3 region has 13 residues. Germline CDR1 is LNHDA and CDR2 is SQIVND (reference sequence). J lost 8 bases, V lost 8 bases, and 9 bases had no gene match. Target depth was 1 in 200,000 to 1 in 1 million T cells, about 10x per clonotype. The assay was immunoSEQ multiplex PCR, and TCRdb's table has in-frame clones only and misses some. This sample has roughly 190,000 clones; 72% occur once, and the top ten carry roughly 13%. This material consisted of PBMCs, taken after 24 months of ibrutinib treatment. The chain carries TRBV19 and TRBJ2-3; 8 nucleotides match TRBD1. This TCR came from a human donor with chronic lymphocytic leukemia. For the CDR3, the DNA is TGTGCCAGTGGAACCGGGACAGGAGTTACGCAGTATTTT. This codes for CASGTGTGVTQYF.